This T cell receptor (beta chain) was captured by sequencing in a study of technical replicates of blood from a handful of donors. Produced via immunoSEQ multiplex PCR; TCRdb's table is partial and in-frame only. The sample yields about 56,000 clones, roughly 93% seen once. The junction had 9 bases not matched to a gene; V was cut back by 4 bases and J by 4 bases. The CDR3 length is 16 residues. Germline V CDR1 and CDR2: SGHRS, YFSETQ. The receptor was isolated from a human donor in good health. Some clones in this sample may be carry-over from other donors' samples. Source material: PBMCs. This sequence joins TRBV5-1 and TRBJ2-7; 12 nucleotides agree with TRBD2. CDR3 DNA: TGCGCCAGCAGCGTTGCTAGCGGGGGGGCGGTGTACGAGCAGTACTTC. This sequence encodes CASSVASGGAVYEQYF.